The 14 T cell receptor beta chains below all came from one sample that was sequenced in a study of regulatory dendritic cells for organ transplantation. Their recognized antigens are unknown. CFSE-labeled sorted T cells met regulatory or mature dendritic cells for over 4 days. The repertoire was sequenced with immunoSEQ multiplex PCR; TCRdb's copy has only in-frame clones and lacks some. The sample consists of about 20,000 clones, 80% to 90% of them appearing once. The sequenced material came from naive CD4+ T cells from blood cultured with regulatory dendritic cells. Indicated subset: CD45RA+ naive T cells. Every receptor here comes from a human donor in good health.

CDR3 coding DNA: TGTGCCAGCAGTTTATTCACAGGGTACGGGGACAATGAGCAGTTCTTC. This translates into CASSLFTGYGDNEQFF. V usage is TRBV27 and J usage is TRBJ2-1, with a weak D call TRBD1 (6 bases). CDR3 size: 16 residues. V was clipped by 1 base and J by 5 bases, with 15 bases between them. CDR1 MNHEY and CDR2 SMNVEV come from the germline V gene (reference sequence).

J is TRBJ2-1 and V is TRBV28; D is unresolved. Trimming left V 3 bases short and J 4 bases short, with 31 bases between. Germline CDR1 MDHEN, CDR2 SYDVKM. This CDR3 spans 21 amino acids. The DNA of the CDR3 is TGTGCCAGCAGTTTTCCCCCCGATAGGTTCTCCTACGGTGACGCGTACAATGAGCAGTTCTTC. Its protein is CASSFPPDRFSYGDAYNEQFF.

The DNA for the CDR3 is TGCAGCGTTCTTAGCGGGAGGTTAGATGAGCAGTTCTTC. Translating it yields CSVLSGRLDEQFF. The chain has TRBV29-1 and TRBJ2-1, with 10 bases aligning to TRBD2. Looked up from germline, CDR1 is SQVTM and CDR2 is ANQGSEA. Trimming removed 5 bases from V and 8 bases from J; junction bases left unmatched: 6. The CDR3 has 13 residues.

This clone has just a few counts. This rearrangement joins TRBV7-9 to TRBJ1-2; D not certain. Trimming removed 8 bases at V and 6 bases at J, with 16 bases between. The CDR3 loop spans 13 amino acids. Looked up from germline, CDR1 is SEHNR and CDR2 is FQNEAQ (reference sequence). CDR3 bases: TGTGCCAGCGCCCCAAGTAAGGGAGATGGCTACACCTTC. It translates to CASAPSKGDGYTF.

The genes are TRBV28 and TRBJ2-4; D is uncertain. From germline, CDR1 is MDHEN and CDR2 SYDVKM. The CDR3 covers 15 residues. With 6 bases removed from V and 0 bases from J, the gap between germline ends came to 12 bases. CDR3 in amino acids: CASSPNRLAKNIQYF. The CDR3 DNA reads as TGTGCCAGCAGCCCCAATAGGCTAGCCAAAAACATTCAGTACTTC.

This chain links TRBV6-5 with TRBJ1-1, with D perhaps matching TRBD1 (5 bases). The CDR3 runs 13 residues. Trimming took off 6 bases at V and 3 bases at J, with 11 bases between the two ends. In germline, CDR1 is MNHEY, CDR2 SVGAGI. The CDR3 coding sequence is TGTGCCAGCAGCCGAGGGGACGACACTGAAGCTTTCTTT. Its translation is CASSRGDDTEAFF.

V and J are TRBV28 and TRBJ2-1; maybe TRBD2 (6 bases). With 6 bases removed from V and 7 bases from J, the gap between germline ends came to 16 bases. Germline V CDR1 and CDR2: MDHEN, SYDVKM. This CDR3 has 14 residues. Here the CDR3 DNA reads TGTGCCAGCAGGGACTATAATGGGGGGAATGAGCAGTTCTTC. Protein product: CASRDYNGGNEQFF.

The V gene is TRBV6-4, the J gene TRBJ1-6; D is uncertain. V was clipped by 4 bases and J by 5 bases, with 6 bases between them. The CDR3 runs to 13 residues. CDR1 is MRHNA and CDR2 is SNTAGT in the germline V gene. The CDR3 sequence: CASSAENNSPLHF. The CDR3 DNA reads as TGTGCCAGCAGTGCCGAGAATAATTCACCCCTCCACTTT.

This chain uses TRBV7-3 with TRBJ1-4; 7 bases are shared with TRBD1. V lost 3 bases and J lost 4; bases outside the gene matches: 2. The CDR3 runs to 14 residues. Germline CDR1 SGHTA, CDR2 FQGTGA. The CDR3 coding sequence is TGTGCCAGCAGCTTGGACAGGCTTAATGAAAAACTGTTTTTT. Residues: CASSLDRLNEKLFF.

The V gene is TRBV7-9, the J gene TRBJ1-2; 10 bases are shared with TRBD1. V was clipped by 1 base and J by 5 bases; unmatched bases: 4. The CDR3 loop spans 15 amino acids. The V gene's germline CDR1 is SEHNR and CDR2 FQNEAQ (reference sequence). The CDR3 DNA follows: TGTGCCAGCAGCTTAGGACAGGGGGCAAAGTATGGCTACACCTTC. This encodes CASSLGQGAKYGYTF.

This chain links TRBV2 with TRBJ2-3; 7 positions match TRBD2. The CDR3 is 16 residues long. Trimming cost V 6 bases and J 3 bases; bases outside gene matches: 12. Per the germline V gene, CDR1 is SNHLY and CDR2 is FYNNEI. The CDR3 here is CASRYRSGERTDTQYF. CDR3 nucleotide sequence: TGTGCCAGCAGGTACAGGAGCGGGGAGAGAACAGATACGCAGTATTTT.

This clone occurred a few times. The gene calls are TRBV18 and TRBJ1-4; the D is unclear. The CDR3 is made up of 18 amino acids. V was cut by 2 bases and J by 5 bases, with 21 bases left in between. Per germline, CDR1 KGHSH and CDR2 LQKENI. Written as DNA, the CDR3 is TGTGCCAGCTCACCATTATACAGATCCGCGGTCGAGAATGAAAAACTGTTTTTT. Protein: CASSPLYRSAVENEKLFF.

The gene calls are TRBV6-4 and TRBJ1-2; D remains unclear. Germline V gene lookup returns CDR1 MRHNA and CDR2 SNTAGT. The V end was cut by 5 bases, the J end by 4 bases, with 11 bases between. This CDR3 comprises 13 residues. The CDR3 loop is CASSPSPSYGYTF. The CDR3 nucleotides read TGTGCCAGCAGTCCTTCCCCCTCCTATGGCTACACCTTC.

J is TRBJ2-3 and V is TRBV7-2; D gene unclear. Germline lookup yields CDR1 SGHTA and CDR2 FQGNSA. Trimming took 3 bases from V and 3 from J, leaving 10 bases between them. The CDR3 length is 14 residues. The CDR3 loop is CASSLGSGTDTQYF. The CDR3 region has the DNA TGTGCCAGCAGCTTGGGGTCCGGAACAGATACGCAGTATTTT.